This T cell receptor (beta chain) came from a study of T-cell reconstitution after alpha-beta-depleted transplantation in children. Preparation of the TCRbeta library was carried out with unique molecular identifiers. TCRdb ran MiXCR on the PCR reads and lists one entry per CDR3 protein. The sample yields about 160,000 distinct CDR3 sequences, 11% seen once. The V end was cut by 5 bases, the J end by 3 bases, with 11 bases between. The CDR3 loop spans 15 amino acids. Ten or more counts support this clonotype. Its cognate antigen is unknown. Broader study findings: One year after transplant, T-cell counts and diversity came mostly from newly produced T cells. Several hundred expanded graft clones reportedly supplied alpha-beta T cells about two months after transplant.

V gene TRBV12-3 or TRBV12-4 combines with J gene TRBJ1-6, with D possibly TRBD1 on 5 matching bases. This TCR derives from a boy younger than 10 with acute myeloid leukemia, due to receive a stem cell transplant. Sequenced material: PBMCs, taken before TCRalphabeta/CD19-depleted stem cell transplant. The CDR3 DNA sequence: TGTGCCAGCAGTGAGGAGGGGTTCTATAATTCACCCCTCCACTTT. Its translation: CASSEEGFYNSPLHF.